The 19 T cell receptor beta chains reported below all come from one sample, sequenced in a study of T cell clones after liver transplantation (dated by TCRdb to between 2018 and 2020). The library was generated by the immunoSEQ multiplex PCR assay. Imported from immuneACCESS, the table was reduced by TCRdb to in-frame sequences with V and J called. These copies leave out some clones; in studies compared against another copy, an unresolved V gene accounts for under half, and the cause of the remainder is not known. Here the sample has some 34,000 clones; around 94% occur a single time. The biggest ten clones account for about 25% of the sample. This specimen was CD8+ T cells from blood, taken 12 months after liver transplant. All receptors come from a human patient who received a liver transplant. After a transplant, some T cells may be the graft donor's own cells.

The J gene is TRBJ2-3, the V gene TRBV11-3; D not certain. CDR3 length: 13 residues. Germline-derived CDR1 and CDR2 are SGHNT and YENEEA. V was shortened by 4 bases and J by 6 bases, with 11 bases between the two germline ends. The CDR3 region is CASSSTPYDTQYF. The CDR3 DNA reads as TGTGCCAGCAGCTCAACCCCCTATGATACGCAGTATTTT.

The CDR3 DNA is TGTGCCAGCATGGAACCGGGACAGAGCTCCTACGAGCAGTACTTC. Translated: CASMEPGQSSYEQYF. The gene calls are TRBV2 and TRBJ2-7; 7 bases agree with TRBD1. The trim removed 7 bases at V and 0 bases at J, leaving 9 bases unmatched. Germline V lookup: CDR1 SNHLY, CDR2 FYNNEI. This CDR3 region has 15 residues.

The rearrangement joins TRBV9 to TRBJ2-7; D call uncertain. CDR1 and CDR2 from the germline V gene are SGDLS and YYNGEE. V lost 3 bases and J 0 bases, leaving 1 base between the germline ends. This CDR3 region has 11 residues. The CDR3 DNA sequence: TGTGCCAGCAGCGCCTCCTACGAGCAGTACTTC. Its translation: CASSASYEQYF.

The V call is TRBV7-8, the J call TRBJ2-4; 7 nucleotides agree with TRBD1. V was pared by 1 base and J by 3 bases, with 9 bases of the junction left unmatched. The CDR3 is 17 amino acids. The V gene's germline CDR1 is SGHVS and CDR2 FQNEAQ. In nucleotides, the CDR3 is TGTGCCAGCAGCTTAGTGCGACAGGGTGGAGTCAAAAACATTCAGTACTTC. It yields the protein CASSLVRQGGVKNIQYF.

This clone was seen a single time. J is TRBJ2-7 and V is TRBV11-2; 9 nucleotides align to TRBD1. V lost 5 bases and J lost 6; bases outside the gene matches: 14. Germline V gene sequence: CDR1 SGHAT, CDR2 FQNNGV. The CDR3 is made up of 16 amino acids. The CDR3: CASSQLLGTGMVEQYF. The CDR3 DNA reads TGTGCCAGCAGCCAACTTCTGGGGACAGGGATGGTCGAGCAGTACTTC.

This chain connects TRBV27 to TRBJ2-7; D remains unclear. CDR3 length equals 14 residues. Trimming left V 4 bases short and J 7 bases short, with 17 bases between. The germline V gene has CDR1 MNHEY and CDR2 SMNVEV (reference sequence). The CDR3: CASSYEHPTREQYF. CDR3 coding DNA: TGTGCCAGCAGTTACGAACATCCGACGAGGGAGCAGTACTTC.

The chain recombines TRBV19 with TRBJ2-1; the match to TRBD2 covers 9 bases. Germline-derived CDR1 and CDR2 are LNHDA and SQIVND (reference sequence). V dropped 7 bases and J dropped 4; count of bases not matched to a gene: 8. The CDR3 consists of 15 residues. CDR3 in DNA: TGTGCCAGTAAACCGCGGGAGGGACCTTACAATGAGCAGTTCTTC. Its translation is CASKPREGPYNEQFF. The full variable domain, its missing parts supplied by reference TRBV19 and TRBJ2-1, is DGGITQSPKYLFRKEGQNVTLSCEQNLNHDAMYWYRQDPGQGLRLIYYSQIVNDFQKGDIAEGYSVSREKKESFPLTVTSAQKNPTAFYLCASKPREGPYNEQFFGPGTRLTVL.

In DNA, the CDR3 is TGTGCCAGCAGCCCCGTCGGTCCCTACGAGCAGTACTTC. Protein: CASSPVGPYEQYF. V and J are TRBV11-3 and TRBJ2-7, with D uncertain. The CDR3 extends over 13 amino acids. V shed 5 bases and J shed 2 bases, with 10 bases lying between them. Looked up from germline, CDR1 is SGHNT and CDR2 is YENEEA.

J is TRBJ2-7 and V is TRBV5-1; weak D call: TRBD1 (5 bases). The V gene's germline CDR1 is SGHRS and CDR2 YFSETQ. CDR3 length: 14 residues. V gave up 4 bases and J gave up 6 bases, with 17 bases separating them. This CDR3 reads CASSDESFRAEQYF. CDR3 DNA sequence: TGCGCCAGCAGCGATGAGAGTTTCAGGGCCGAGCAGTACTTC.

This chain joins TRBV18 and TRBJ1-5; D perhaps matches TRBD1 (5 bases). This CDR3 contains 15 residues. V shed 0 bases and J shed 6 bases, with 12 bases lying between them. Germline lookup yields CDR1 KGHSH and CDR2 LQKENI. CDR3 bases: TGTGCCAGCTCACCACCGGATGGGGGGGGTCAGCCCCAGCATTTT. Residues: CASSPPDGGGQPQHF.

This clone has only one observation. The J gene is TRBJ2-1, the V gene TRBV12-5; D is unresolved. This CDR3 contains 14 residues. Germline CDR1 LGHNT, CDR2 FRNRAP. V was cut by 1 base and J by 8 bases, with 12 bases left in between. For the CDR3, the DNA is TGTGCTAGTGGTTTGGCACTTATGGGTGATGAGCAGTTCTTC. Translated, it gives CASGLALMGDEQFF.

This clone was recorded only once. The chain couples TRBV28 to TRBJ2-4; 7 positions agree with TRBD1. V shed 8 bases, J shed 8 bases, and the junction held 3 bases outside the gene matches. CDR3 length: 11 residues. Germline loops: CDR1 MDHEN, CDR2 SYDVKM. CDR3 DNA sequence: TGTGCCAGCGGACAGGTGGACATTCAGTACTTC. Translation: CASGQVDIQYF.

This chain links TRBV5-1 with TRBJ2-3; no reliable D call. V lost 0 bases and J lost 1, with 9 bases in between. This CDR3 has 15 amino acids. From germline, CDR1 is SGHRS and CDR2 YFSETQ. CDR3 DNA: TGCGCCAGCAGCTTGGAGGGTGGGGGCACAGATACGCAGTATTTT. It encodes CASSLEGGGTDTQYF.

This rearrangement joins TRBV27 to TRBJ2-3; 7 positions match TRBD2. Germline V gives CDR1 MNHEY, CDR2 SMNVEV (reference sequence). Losses at the gene ends were 0 bases for V and 3 bases for J; bases not matched to a gene: 3. The CDR3 runs to 15 residues. Here the CDR3 DNA reads TGTGCCAGCAGTTTATCTGCGGGAGTGACAGATACGCAGTATTTT. Its translation is CASSLSAGVTDTQYF.

The chain has TRBV9 and TRBJ2-7, with D perhaps matching TRBD2 (5 bases). This CDR3 spans 14 amino acids. Germline values: CDR1 SGDLS, CDR2 YYNGEE. V was trimmed by 4 bases and J by 3 bases, leaving 14 bases between them. DNA of the CDR3: TGTGCCAGCAGCCCTTGGACTGGGAACTACGAGCAGTACTTC. Translated, it gives CASSPWTGNYEQYF.

V and J are TRBV28 and TRBJ2-4; 13 nucleotides align to TRBD2. With 5 bases clipped from V and 3 bases from J, the junction kept 10 bases outside the gene matches. There are 18 residues in the CDR3. Germline V gives CDR1 MDHEN, CDR2 SYDVKM. The CDR3 sequence: CASSPGLAGEVLKNIQYF. For the CDR3, the DNA is TGTGCCAGCAGTCCCGGACTAGCGGGAGAGGTCCTCAAAAACATTCAGTACTTC.

The chain recombines TRBV7-9 with TRBJ1-4; 8 positions agree with TRBD1. CDR3 length equals 17 residues. Germline CDR1 reads SEHNR; CDR2 reads FQNEAQ (reference sequence). V lost 5 bases, J lost 0 bases, and 8 bases stayed unmatched. This CDR3 is CASSPGTGTATNEKLFF. CDR3 in DNA: TGTGCCAGCAGCCCCGGGACAGGAACGGCAACTAATGAAAAACTGTTTTTT.

The V and J genes are TRBV7-9 and TRBJ2-1; D unclear. The V end lost 5 bases, the J end lost 6 bases, and 14 bases lay between the germline ends. The germline gives CDR1 SEHNR, CDR2 FQNEAQ (reference sequence). The CDR3 covers 14 residues. The CDR3 is CASSPPGFANEQFF. For the CDR3, the DNA is TGTGCCAGCAGCCCCCCCGGATTTGCCAATGAGCAGTTCTTC.

The V and J genes are TRBV19 and TRBJ2-1; the D call may be TRBD1 or TRBD2 (7 bases each). This CDR3 spans 17 amino acids. Per the germline V gene, CDR1 is LNHDA and CDR2 is SQIVND (reference sequence). The V gene lost 4 bases and the J gene lost 3 bases, with 19 bases spanning the gap. The CDR3 DNA reads as TGTGCCAGTAGTACCGACCGTCAGGGGGAGGGCTACAATGAGCAGTTCTTC. Its translation is CASSTDRQGEGYNEQFF.